The 6 T cell receptor beta chains given below trace back to one sample, sequenced in a study of cytomegalovirus exposure and HLA in healthy donors. Amplification used 60 Vbeta primers and 13 Jbeta primers. TCRdb's copy holds only in-frame clones and misses some; the assay was immunoSEQ multiplex PCR. Among about 130,000 clones listed, roughly a tenth were seen once. What was sequenced was PBMCs. These receptor sequences come from a woman in her late teens or twenties in good health and CMV-seropositive.

A note on this clone: One end of the junction is discordant with germline, which a read error may explain. This chain connects TRBV7-9 to TRBJ1-2, with D tentatively TRBD1 (6 bases). Germline CDR1 SEHNR, CDR2 FQNEAQ (reference sequence). The length of the CDR3 is 14 residues. CDR3 loop: CASSPGIEQGTYGF. CDR3 DNA sequence: TGTGCCAGCAGCCCCGGTATAGAGCAGGGGACGTATGGCTTC.

This clone showed up just a few times. V is TRBV5-1 and J is TRBJ2-3, with 8 bases fitting TRBD2. Germline V gene data show CDR1 as SGHRS and CDR2 as YFSETQ. V trimming: 0 bases; J trimming: 3 bases; junction bases outside the gene matches: 3. This CDR3 has 15 residues. The chain's CDR3 is CASSLGGGITDTQYF. In DNA form, the CDR3 reads TGCGCCAGCAGCTTGGGCGGGGGGATAACAGATACGCAGTATTTT.

In the case of this clone: One end of the junction is discordant with germline, which a read error may explain. This chain joins TRBV28 and TRBJ1-4; possible D gene TRBD1, 6 bases. The CDR3 has 15 amino acids. CDR1 is MDHEN and CDR2 is SYDVKM in the germline V gene. The CDR3 bases are TGTGCCAGCAGCCCCACCCAGGGGTCTAACGAAAAACTGTTTTTT. Protein product: CASSPTQGSNEKLFF.

This clone was found a few times. The chain combines TRBV6-1 with TRBJ1-5, with D hard to call. The germline V gene encodes CDR1 MNHNS and CDR2 SASEGT. The CDR3 has 15 residues. Trimming cost V 3 bases and J 0 bases, with 9 bases left between them. CDR3 nucleotide sequence: TGTGCCAGCAGTGAGTCCAGGTATAGCAATCAGCCCCAGCATTTT. It specifies CASSESRYSNQPQHF.

The table lists this clone with a few counts. V and J are TRBV2 and TRBJ1-4; tentatively, D is TRBD1 (5 bases). Germline V gene sequence: CDR1 SNHLY, CDR2 FYNNEI. Trimming cost V 4 bases and J 2 bases, with 11 bases left between them. This CDR3 spans 15 amino acids. DNA for the CDR3: TGTGCCAGCAGTGTCCGGACACAGACTAATGAAAAACTGTTTTTT. Protein: CASSVRTQTNEKLFF.

The V call is TRBV11-2, the J call TRBJ2-1; D may be TRBD2 (6 bases). The CDR3 has 13 amino acids. V lost 2 bases and J 15 bases, leaving 17 bases between the germline ends. CDR1 is SGHAT and CDR2 is FQNNGV in the germline V gene. The CDR3 reads CASSLSRQLGRFF. In nucleotides, the CDR3 is TGTGCCAGCAGCTTATCGCGTCAGCTCGGGAGGTTCTTC.